The clone carrying this T cell receptor (beta chain) turned up a few times. The data were obtained in a study of cytomegalovirus exposure and HLA in healthy donors. Primers: 60 Vbeta forward and 13 Jbeta reverse. Clones were sequenced by immunoSEQ multiplex PCR, and TCRdb holds only the in-frame ones, with some missing. Altogether 210,000 or so clones are present, roughly 79% being singletons, with the ten largest covering roughly 0.58%. Input material: PBMCs. The TCR originated in a woman between 40 and 50 years old in good health and CMV-seronegative.

The CDR3, as DNA: TGTGCCAGCAGCTTGACAGGGTCGATCACCGGGGAGCTGTTTTTT. Its protein product is CASSLTGSITGELFF. The chain has TRBV7-8 and TRBJ2-2, with 7 bases identical to TRBD1. This CDR3 comprises 15 residues. The germline V gene has CDR1 SGHVS and CDR2 FQNEAQ. Trimming took 3 bases from V and 4 from J; bases not matched to a gene: 5.